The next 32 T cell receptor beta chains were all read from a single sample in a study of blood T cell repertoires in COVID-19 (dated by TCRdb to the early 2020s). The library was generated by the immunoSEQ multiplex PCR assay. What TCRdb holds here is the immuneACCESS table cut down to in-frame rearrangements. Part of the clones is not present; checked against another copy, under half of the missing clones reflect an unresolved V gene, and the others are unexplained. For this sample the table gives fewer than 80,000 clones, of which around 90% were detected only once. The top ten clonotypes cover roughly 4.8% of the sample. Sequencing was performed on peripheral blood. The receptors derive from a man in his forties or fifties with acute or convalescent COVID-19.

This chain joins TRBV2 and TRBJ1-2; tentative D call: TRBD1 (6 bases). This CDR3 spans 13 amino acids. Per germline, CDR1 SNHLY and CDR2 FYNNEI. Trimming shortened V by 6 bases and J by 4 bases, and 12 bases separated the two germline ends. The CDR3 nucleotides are TGTGCCAGCAGCCAAGGGGGTACCTATGGCTACACCTTC. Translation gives CASSQGGTYGYTF.

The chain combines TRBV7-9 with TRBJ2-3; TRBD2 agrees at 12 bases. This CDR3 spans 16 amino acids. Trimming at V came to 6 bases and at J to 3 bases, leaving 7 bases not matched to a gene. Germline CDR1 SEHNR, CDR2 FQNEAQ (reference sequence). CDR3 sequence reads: CASSPLAGGRTDTQYF. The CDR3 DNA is TGTGCCAGCAGTCCCCTAGCGGGAGGGAGGACAGATACGCAGTATTTT.

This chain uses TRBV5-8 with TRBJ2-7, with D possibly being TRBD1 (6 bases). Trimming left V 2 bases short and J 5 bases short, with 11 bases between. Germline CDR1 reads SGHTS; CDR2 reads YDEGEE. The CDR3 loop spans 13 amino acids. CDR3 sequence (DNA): TGTGCCAGCAGCTTCTGGCAGGGGAACGAGCAGTACTTC. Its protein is CASSFWQGNEQYF.

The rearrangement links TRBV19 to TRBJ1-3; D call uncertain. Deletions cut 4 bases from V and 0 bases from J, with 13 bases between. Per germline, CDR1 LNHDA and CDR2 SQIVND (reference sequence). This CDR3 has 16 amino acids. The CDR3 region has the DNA TGTGCCAGTAGTACCCCCCTGAGTCGCTCTGGAAACACCATATATTTT. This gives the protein CASSTPLSRSGNTIYF.

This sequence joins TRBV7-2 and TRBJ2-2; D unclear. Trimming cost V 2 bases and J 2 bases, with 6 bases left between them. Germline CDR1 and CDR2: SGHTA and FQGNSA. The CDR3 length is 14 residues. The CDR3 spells CASSLLSNTGELFF. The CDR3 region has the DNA TGTGCCAGCAGCTTACTCAGTAACACCGGGGAGCTGTTTTTT.

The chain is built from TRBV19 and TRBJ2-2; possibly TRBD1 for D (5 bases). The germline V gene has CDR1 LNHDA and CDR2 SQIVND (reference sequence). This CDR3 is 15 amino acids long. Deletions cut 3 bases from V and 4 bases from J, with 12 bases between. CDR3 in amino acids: CASSMAGLVTGELFF. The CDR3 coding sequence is TGTGCCAGTAGTATGGCAGGGCTTGTCACCGGGGAGCTGTTTTTT.

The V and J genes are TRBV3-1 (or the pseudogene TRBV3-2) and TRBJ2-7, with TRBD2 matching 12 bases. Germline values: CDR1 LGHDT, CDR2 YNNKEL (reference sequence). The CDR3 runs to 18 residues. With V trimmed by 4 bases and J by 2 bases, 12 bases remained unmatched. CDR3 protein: CASSRLSTSGRNTYEQYF. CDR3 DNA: TGTGCCAGCAGCCGGCTCTCAACTAGCGGGAGGAATACCTACGAGCAGTACTTC.

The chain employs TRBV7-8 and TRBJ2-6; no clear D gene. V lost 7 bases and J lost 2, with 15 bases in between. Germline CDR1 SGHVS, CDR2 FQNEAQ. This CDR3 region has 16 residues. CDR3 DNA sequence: TGTGCCAGCAAAACCAGCGCCAGCCCTGGGGCCAACGTCCTGACTTTC. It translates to CASKTSASPGANVLTF.

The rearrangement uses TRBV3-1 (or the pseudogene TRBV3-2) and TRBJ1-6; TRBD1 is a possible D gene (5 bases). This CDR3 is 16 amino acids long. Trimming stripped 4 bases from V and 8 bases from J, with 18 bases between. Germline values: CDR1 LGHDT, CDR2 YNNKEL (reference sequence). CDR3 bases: TGTGCCAGCAGCCTCCGGGACTTTCTCCAGGATTCACCCCTCCACTTT. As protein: CASSLRDFLQDSPLHF.

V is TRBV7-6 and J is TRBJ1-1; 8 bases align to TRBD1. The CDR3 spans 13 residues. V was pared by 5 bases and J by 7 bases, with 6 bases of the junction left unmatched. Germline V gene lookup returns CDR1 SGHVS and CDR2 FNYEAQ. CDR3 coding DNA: TGTGCCAGCAGCATGGACAGGGATGGTGAAGCTTTCTTT. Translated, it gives CASSMDRDGEAFF.

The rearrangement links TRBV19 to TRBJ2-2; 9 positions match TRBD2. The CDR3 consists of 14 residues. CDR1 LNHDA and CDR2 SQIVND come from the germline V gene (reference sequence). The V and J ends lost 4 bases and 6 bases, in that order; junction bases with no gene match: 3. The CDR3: CASSSGREAGELFF. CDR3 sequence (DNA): TGTGCCAGTAGTAGCGGGAGGGAGGCCGGGGAGCTGTTTTTT. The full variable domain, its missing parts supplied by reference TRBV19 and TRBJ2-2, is DGGITQSPKYLFRKEGQNVTLSCEQNLNHDAMYWYRQDPGQGLRLIYYSQIVNDFQKGDIAEGYSVSREKKESFPLTVTSAQKNPTAFYLCASSSGREAGELFFGEGSRLTVL.

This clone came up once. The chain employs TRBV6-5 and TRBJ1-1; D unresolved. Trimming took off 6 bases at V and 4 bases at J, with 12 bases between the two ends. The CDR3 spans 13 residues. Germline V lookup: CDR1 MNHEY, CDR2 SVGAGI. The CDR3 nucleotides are TGTGCCAGCAGCGTCAACCTGGCCACTGAAGCTTTCTTT. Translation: CASSVNLATEAFF.

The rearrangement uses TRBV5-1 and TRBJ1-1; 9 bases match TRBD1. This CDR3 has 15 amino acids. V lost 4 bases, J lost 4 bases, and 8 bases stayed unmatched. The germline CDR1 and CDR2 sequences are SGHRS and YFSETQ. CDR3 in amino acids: CASSSPGQGSTEAFF. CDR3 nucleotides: TGCGCCAGCAGCAGCCCGGGACAGGGAAGCACTGAAGCTTTCTTT.

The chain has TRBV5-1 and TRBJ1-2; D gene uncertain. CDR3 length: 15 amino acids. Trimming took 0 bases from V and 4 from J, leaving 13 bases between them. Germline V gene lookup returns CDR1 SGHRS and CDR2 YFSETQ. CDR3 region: CASSLAEGMTYGYTF. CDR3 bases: TGCGCCAGCAGCTTGGCCGAGGGTATGACCTATGGCTACACCTTC.

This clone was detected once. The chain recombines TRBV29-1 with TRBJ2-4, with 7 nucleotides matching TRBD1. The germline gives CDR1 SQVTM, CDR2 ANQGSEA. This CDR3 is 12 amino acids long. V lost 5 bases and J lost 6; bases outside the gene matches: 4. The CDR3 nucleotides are TGCAGCGTTAAGGGGGCAGGAAACATTCAGTACTTC. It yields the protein CSVKGAGNIQYF.

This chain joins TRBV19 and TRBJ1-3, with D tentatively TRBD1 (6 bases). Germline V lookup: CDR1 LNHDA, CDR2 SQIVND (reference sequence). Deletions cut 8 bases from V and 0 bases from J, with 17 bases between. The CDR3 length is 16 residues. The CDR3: CASLDLRGNSGNTIYF. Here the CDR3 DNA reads TGTGCCAGTTTGGACCTCAGGGGCAACTCTGGAAACACCATATATTTT.

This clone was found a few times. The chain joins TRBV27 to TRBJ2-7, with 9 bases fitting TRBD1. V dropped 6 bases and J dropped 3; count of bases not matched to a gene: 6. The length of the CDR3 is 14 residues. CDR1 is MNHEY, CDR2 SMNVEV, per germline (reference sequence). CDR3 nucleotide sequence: TGTGCCAGCAGCCCTGCGGGACAGGGCTACGAGCAGTACTTC. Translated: CASSPAGQGYEQYF.

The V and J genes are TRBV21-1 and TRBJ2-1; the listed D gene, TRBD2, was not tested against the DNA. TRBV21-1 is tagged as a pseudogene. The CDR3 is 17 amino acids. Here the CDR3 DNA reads TGTGCCAGCAGCAAAGCACAGCGGGGCGTTTCCTACAATGAGCAGTTCTTC. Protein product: CASSKAQRGVSYNEQFF.

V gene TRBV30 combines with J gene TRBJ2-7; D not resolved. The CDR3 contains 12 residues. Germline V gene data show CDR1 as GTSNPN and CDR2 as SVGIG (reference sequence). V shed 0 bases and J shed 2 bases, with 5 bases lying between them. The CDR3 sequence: CAWSVTTYEQYF. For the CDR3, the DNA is TGTGCCTGGAGTGTGACAACCTACGAGCAGTACTTC.

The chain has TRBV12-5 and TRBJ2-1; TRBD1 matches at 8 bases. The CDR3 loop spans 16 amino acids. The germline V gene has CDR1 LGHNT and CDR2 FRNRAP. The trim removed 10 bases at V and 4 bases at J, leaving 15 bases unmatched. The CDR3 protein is CATSKGTGYPYNEQFF. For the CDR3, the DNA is TGTGCTACGTCCAAGGGGACAGGATACCCATACAATGAGCAGTTCTTC. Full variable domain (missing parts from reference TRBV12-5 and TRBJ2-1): DARVTQTPRHKVTEMGQEVTMRCQPILGHNTVFWYRQTMMQGLELLAYFRNRAPLDDSGMPKDRFSAEMPDATLATLKIQPSEPRDSAVYFCATSKGTGYPYNEQFFGPGTRLTVL.

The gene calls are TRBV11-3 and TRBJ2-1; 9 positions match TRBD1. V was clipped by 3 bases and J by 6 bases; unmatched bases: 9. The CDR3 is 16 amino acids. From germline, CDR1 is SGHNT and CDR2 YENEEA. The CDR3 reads CASSFWTGASANEQFF. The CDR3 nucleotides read TGTGCCAGCAGCTTTTGGACAGGGGCCTCGGCCAATGAGCAGTTCTTC.

CDR3 DNA sequence: TGTGCCACCAGCAGAGATATAGCGCAGGATTATGGCTACACCTTC. It codes for CATSRDIAQDYGYTF. The chain employs TRBV15 and TRBJ1-2; unclear D gene. Trimming took 0 bases from V and 5 from J, leaving 13 bases between them. CDR3 length: 15 residues. CDR1 and CDR2 (germline): LNHNV, YYDKDF (reference sequence).

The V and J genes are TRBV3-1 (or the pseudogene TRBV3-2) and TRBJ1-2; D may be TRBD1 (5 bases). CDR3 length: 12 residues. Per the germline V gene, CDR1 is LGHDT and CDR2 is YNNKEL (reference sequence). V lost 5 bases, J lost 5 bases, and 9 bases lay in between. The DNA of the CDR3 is TGTGCCAGCAGCGACAGATATTATGGCTACACCTTC. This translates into CASSDRYYGYTF.

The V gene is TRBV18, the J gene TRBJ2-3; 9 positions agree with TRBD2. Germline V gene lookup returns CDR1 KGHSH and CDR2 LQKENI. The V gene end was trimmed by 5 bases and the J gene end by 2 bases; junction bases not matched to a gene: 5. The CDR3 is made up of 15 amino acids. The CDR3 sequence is CASSSGTSPTDTQYF. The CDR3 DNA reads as TGTGCCAGCTCATCCGGGACTAGCCCCACAGATACGCAGTATTTT. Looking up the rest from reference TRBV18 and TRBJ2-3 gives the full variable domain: NAGVMQNPRHLVRRRGQEARLRCSPMKGHSHVYWYRQLPEEGLKFMVYLQKENIIDESGMPKERFSAEFPKEGPSILRIQQVVRGDSAAYFCASSSGTSPTDTQYFGPGTRLTVL.

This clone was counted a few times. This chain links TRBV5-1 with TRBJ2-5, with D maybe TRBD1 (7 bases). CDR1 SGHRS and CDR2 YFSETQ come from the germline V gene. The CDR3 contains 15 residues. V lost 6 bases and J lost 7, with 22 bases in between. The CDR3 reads CASNPVAGGTVTQYF. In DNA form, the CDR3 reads TGCGCCAGCAACCCCGTTGCAGGGGGGACGGTGACCCAGTACTTC.

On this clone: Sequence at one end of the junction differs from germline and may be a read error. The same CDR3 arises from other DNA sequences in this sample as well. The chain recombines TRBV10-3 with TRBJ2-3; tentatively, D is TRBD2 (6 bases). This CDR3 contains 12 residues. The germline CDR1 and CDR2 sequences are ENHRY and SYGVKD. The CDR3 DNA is TGCGCCATCAGTCGGGACTCCGATACGCAGTATTTT. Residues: CAISRDSDTQYF.

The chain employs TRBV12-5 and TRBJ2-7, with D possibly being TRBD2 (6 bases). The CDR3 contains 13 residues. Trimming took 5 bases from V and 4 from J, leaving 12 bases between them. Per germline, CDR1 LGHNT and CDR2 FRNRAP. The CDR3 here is CASGPGSQYEQYF. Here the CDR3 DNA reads TGTGCTAGTGGTCCCGGGAGCCAGTACGAGCAGTACTTC.

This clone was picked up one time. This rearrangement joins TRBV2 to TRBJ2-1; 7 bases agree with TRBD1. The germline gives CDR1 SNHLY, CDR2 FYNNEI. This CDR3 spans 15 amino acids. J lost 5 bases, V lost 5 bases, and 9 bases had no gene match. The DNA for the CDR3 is TGTGCCAGCAGTTACCGGGACAGATCTAACAATGAGCAGTTCTTC. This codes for CASSYRDRSNNEQFF.

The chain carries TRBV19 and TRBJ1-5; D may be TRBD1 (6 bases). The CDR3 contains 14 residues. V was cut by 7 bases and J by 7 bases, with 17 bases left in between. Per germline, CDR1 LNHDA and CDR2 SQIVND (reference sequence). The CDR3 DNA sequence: TGTGCCAGTACTTTACAGGGTCTATCCCAGCCCCAGCATTTT. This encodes CASTLQGLSQPQHF. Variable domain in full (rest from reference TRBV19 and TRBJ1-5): DGGITQSPKYLFRKEGQNVTLSCEQNLNHDAMYWYRQDPGQGLRLIYYSQIVNDFQKGDIAEGYSVSREKKESFPLTVTSAQKNPTAFYLCASTLQGLSQPQHFGDGTRLSIL.

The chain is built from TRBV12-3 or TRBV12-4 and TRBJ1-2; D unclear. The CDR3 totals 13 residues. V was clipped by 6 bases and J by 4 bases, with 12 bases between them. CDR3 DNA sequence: TGTGCCAGCAGCGTCGGGAGGATCTATGGCTACACCTTC. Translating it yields CASSVGRIYGYTF.

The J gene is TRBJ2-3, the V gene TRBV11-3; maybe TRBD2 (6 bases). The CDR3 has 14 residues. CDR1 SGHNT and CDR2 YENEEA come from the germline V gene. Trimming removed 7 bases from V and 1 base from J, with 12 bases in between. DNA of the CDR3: TGTGCCAGCATGGTGGGGGGAGGCACAGATACGCAGTATTTT. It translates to CASMVGGGTDTQYF.

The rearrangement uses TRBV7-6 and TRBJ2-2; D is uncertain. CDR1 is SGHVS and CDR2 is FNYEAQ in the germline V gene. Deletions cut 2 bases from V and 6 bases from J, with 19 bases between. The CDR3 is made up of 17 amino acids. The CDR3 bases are TGTGCCAGCAGCTTACAGTCTCCCCTTAGCTCGGCCGGGGAGCTGTTTTTT. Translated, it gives CASSLQSPLSSAGELFF. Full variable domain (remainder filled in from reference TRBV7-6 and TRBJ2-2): GAGVSQSPRYKVTKRGQDVALRCDPISGHVSLYWYRQALGQGPEFLTYFNYEAQQDKSGLPNDRFSAERPEGSISTLTIQRTEQRDSAMYRCASSLQSPLSSAGELFFGEGSRLTVL.